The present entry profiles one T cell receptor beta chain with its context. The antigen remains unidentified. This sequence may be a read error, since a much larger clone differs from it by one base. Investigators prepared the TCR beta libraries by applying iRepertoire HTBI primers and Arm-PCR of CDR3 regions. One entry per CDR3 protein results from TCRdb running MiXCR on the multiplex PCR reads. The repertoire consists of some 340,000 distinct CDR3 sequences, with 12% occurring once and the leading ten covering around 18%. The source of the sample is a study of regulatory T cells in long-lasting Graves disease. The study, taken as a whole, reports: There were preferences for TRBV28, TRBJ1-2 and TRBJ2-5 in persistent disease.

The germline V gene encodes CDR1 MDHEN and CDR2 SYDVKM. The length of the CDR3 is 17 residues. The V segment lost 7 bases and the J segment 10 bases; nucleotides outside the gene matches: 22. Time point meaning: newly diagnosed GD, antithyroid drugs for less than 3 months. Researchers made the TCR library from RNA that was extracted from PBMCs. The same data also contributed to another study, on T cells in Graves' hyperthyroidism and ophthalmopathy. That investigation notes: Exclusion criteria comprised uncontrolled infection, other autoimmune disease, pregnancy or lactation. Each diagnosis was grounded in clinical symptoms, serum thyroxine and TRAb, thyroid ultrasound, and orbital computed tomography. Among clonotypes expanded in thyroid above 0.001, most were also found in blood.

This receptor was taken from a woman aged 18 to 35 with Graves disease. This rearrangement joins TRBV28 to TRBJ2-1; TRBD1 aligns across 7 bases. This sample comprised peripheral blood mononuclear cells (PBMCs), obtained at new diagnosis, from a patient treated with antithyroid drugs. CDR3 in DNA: TGTGCCAGCACCCAAAGACAGGGCGGATACGTGCTCTACGAGCAGTTCTTC. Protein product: CASTQRQGGYVLYEQFF.